Below are 11 T cell receptor beta chains sequenced from a single sample in a study of blood T cell repertoires in COVID-19. Produced via immunoSEQ multiplex PCR; TCRdb's table is partial and in-frame only. The sample has more than 85,000 clones; about 88% are singletons. The sample taken for sequencing was peripheral blood. The source of these receptors is a woman aged 80 or older with acute or convalescent COVID-19.

The gene calls are TRBV21-1 and TRBJ2-2; TRBD2 was called by the table and not checked on the DNA. TRBV21-1 is deemed a pseudogene. The CDR3 has 14 amino acids. The CDR3 DNA sequence: TGTGCCAGAAGTAGCGGGAGCAGGGTCGGGGAGCTGTTTTTT. This encodes CARSSGSRVGELFF.

The chain recombines TRBV4-1 with TRBJ1-2, with 7 bases lining up with TRBD1. This CDR3 has 16 amino acids. V lost 5 bases, J lost 4 bases, and 13 bases stayed unmatched. Germline assignment: CDR1 MGHRA and CDR2 YSYEKL. The CDR3 nucleotides are TGCGCCAGCAGCTGGGGCCAGGACAGGCGTACCTATGGCTACACCTTC. The encoded protein is CASSWGQDRRTYGYTF.

Regarding this clone: One end of the junction is discordant with germline, which a read error may explain. The rearrangement joins TRBV7-7 to TRBJ2-7, with 8 bases aligning to TRBD1. Looked up from germline, CDR1 is SSHAT and CDR2 is FNYEAQ (reference sequence). This CDR3 contains 13 residues. The CDR3, as DNA: TGTGCTAGCAGCTTAGGGACAGGTGGCGAGCAGTACTTC. Translating gives CASSLGTGGEQYF.

The chain carries TRBV27 and TRBJ2-5, with D tentatively TRBD1 (6 bases). Germline values: CDR1 MNHEY, CDR2 SMNVEV (reference sequence). This CDR3 spans 15 amino acids. Between the trimmed V and J ends, which lost 6 bases and 5 bases, there was a span of 19 bases. The CDR3 nucleotides are TGTGCCAGCAGCCGAACCCGGACAGACGCGGAGACCCAGTACTTC. Protein product: CASSRTRTDAETQYF.

This chain joins TRBV18 and TRBJ1-5; no clear D. Germline lookup yields CDR1 KGHSH and CDR2 LQKENI. This CDR3 contains 14 residues. The ends were cut back, 2 bases at V and 0 bases at J, with 5 bases in the middle. In DNA, the CDR3 is TGTGCCAGCTCACCAGTTTATAGCAATCAGCCCCAGCATTTT. Amino acid sequence: CASSPVYSNQPQHF.

The chain links TRBV7-9 to TRBJ1-5; no firm D call. Trimming took off 1 base at V and 2 bases at J, with 9 bases between the two ends. CDR1 SEHNR and CDR2 FQNEAQ come from the germline V gene (reference sequence). The CDR3 extends over 15 amino acids. The CDR3: CASSLGGMGNQPQHF. The CDR3 region has the DNA TGTGCCAGCAGCTTAGGAGGGATGGGCAATCAGCCCCAGCATTTT.

In this sample, this clone turned up once. This rearrangement joins TRBV15 to TRBJ1-6; perhaps TRBD1 as D (5 bases). The CDR3 loop spans 18 amino acids. V lost 0 bases to trimming and J lost 7 bases, with 19 bases between them. CDR1 and CDR2 (germline): LNHNV, YYDKDF (reference sequence). The CDR3 loop reads CATSRDLSGRFYNSPLHF. CDR3 nucleotides: TGTGCCACCAGCAGAGATCTTTCAGGGAGGTTCTACAATTCACCCCTCCACTTT.

V is TRBV7-9 and J is TRBJ2-1, with 10 bases lining up with TRBD2. Germline lookup yields CDR1 SEHNR and CDR2 FQNEAQ (reference sequence). The CDR3 has 16 amino acids. V trimming: 2 bases; J trimming: 4 bases; junction bases outside the gene matches: 5. DNA for the CDR3: TGTGCCAGCAGCTTACCAGGAGCGGGGGGGTACAATGAGCAGTTCTTC. Translating it yields CASSLPGAGGYNEQFF.

The chain couples TRBV18 to TRBJ1-2; tentatively, D is TRBD1 (5 bases). CDR1 and CDR2 from the germline V gene are KGHSH and LQKENI. V lost 3 bases to trimming and J lost 8 bases, with 16 bases between them. This CDR3 is 14 amino acids long. The DNA for the CDR3 is TGTGCCAGCTCACCCCCCGCCCGCCAGGGCGGCTACACCTTC. Its translation: CASSPPARQGGYTF.

V gene TRBV7-2 combines with J gene TRBJ1-1; D remains ambiguous. The CDR3 sequence is 15 residues long. Trimming took off 1 base at V and 1 base at J, with 10 bases between the two ends. Per germline, CDR1 SGHTA and CDR2 FQGNSA. The CDR3 region has the DNA TGTGCCAGCAGCTTAGGGTACACACCGAACACTGAAGCTTTCTTT. Protein: CASSLGYTPNTEAFF.

J is TRBJ2-5 and V is TRBV5-5; unclear D gene. Germline V gene lookup returns CDR1 SGHKS and CDR2 YYEKEE (reference sequence). This CDR3 region has 14 residues. Deletions cut 0 bases from V and 5 bases from J, with 11 bases between. As DNA, the CDR3 is TGTGCCAGCAGCTTGGTCGCGGCGGTCGAGACCCAGTACTTC. Protein product: CASSLVAAVETQYF.